Included here is one T cell receptor (beta chain) sequence, with context. Germline lookup yields CDR1 SEHNR and CDR2 FQNEAQ (reference sequence). The trim removed 2 bases at V and 4 bases at J, leaving 3 bases unmatched. The CDR3 runs to 14 residues. MiXCR, run by TCRdb on the PCR reads, gives a single entry per CDR3 protein. The sample lists fewer than 100,000 distinct CDR3 sequences, 45% to 55% occurring once. The record originates from a study of CDR3 diversity in severe acne. The source material was blood. The chain recombines TRBV7-9 with TRBJ2-5, with 8 bases that match TRBD2. This TCR was recovered from a male donor in good health, without acne. DNA of the CDR3: TGTGCCAGCAGCTTATCCGGGAGGGGAGAGACCCAGTACTTC. Its translation is CASSLSGRGETQYF. Together with reference TRBV7-9 and TRBJ2-5, the CDR3 gives the full variable domain: DTGVSQNPRHKITKRGQNVTFRCDPISEHNRLYWYRQTLGQGPEFLTYFQNEAQLEKSRLLSDRFSAERPKGSFSTLEIQRTEQGDSAMYLCASSLSGRGETQYFGPGTRLLVL.